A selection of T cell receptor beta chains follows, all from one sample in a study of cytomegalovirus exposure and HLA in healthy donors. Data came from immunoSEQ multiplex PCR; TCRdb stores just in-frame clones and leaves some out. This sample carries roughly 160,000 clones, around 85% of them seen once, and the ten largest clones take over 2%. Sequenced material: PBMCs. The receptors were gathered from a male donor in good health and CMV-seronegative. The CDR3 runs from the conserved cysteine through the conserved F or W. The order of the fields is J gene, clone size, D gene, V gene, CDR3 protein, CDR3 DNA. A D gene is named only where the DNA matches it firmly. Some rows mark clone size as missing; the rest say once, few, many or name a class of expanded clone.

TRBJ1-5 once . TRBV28 CAGQTGSPGQPQHF TGTGCCGGTCAAACAGGGTCCCCGGGGCAGCCCCAGCATTTT
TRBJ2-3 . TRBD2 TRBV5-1 CASSSGGTGGDTQYF TGCGCCAGCAGCTCCGGGGGAACGGGGGGAGATACGCAGTATTTT
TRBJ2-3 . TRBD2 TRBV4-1 CASSQVGLGTDTQYF TGCGCCAGCAGCCAAGTTGGACTAGGCACAGATACGCAGTATTTT
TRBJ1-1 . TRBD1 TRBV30 CAWSAGQGARTEAFF TGTGCCTGGAGTGCCGGACAGGGGGCGCGCACTGAAGCTTTCTTT
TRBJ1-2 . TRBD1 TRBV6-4 CASSDHHRGTGGEGNYGYTF TGTGCCAGCAGTGACCATCACCGCGGGACAGGGGGGGAAGGTAACTATGGCTACACCTTC
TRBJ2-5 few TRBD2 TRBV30 CAWSDGWGGRGETQYF TGTGCCTGGAGTGATGGTTGGGGGGGGAGGGGAGAGACCCAGTACTTC
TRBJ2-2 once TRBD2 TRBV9 CASSLRLAGGSWRTGELFF TGTGCCAGCAGCCTACGACTAGCGGGGGGTTCATGGCGCACCGGGGAGCTGTTTTTT
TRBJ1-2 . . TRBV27 CASSTGHQDGYTF TGTGCCAGCAGTACGGGACATCAAGATGGCTACACCTTC
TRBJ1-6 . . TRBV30 CAGQSRTSPLHF TGTGCCGGGCAATCCAGGACATCACCCCTCCACTTT
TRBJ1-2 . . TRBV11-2 CASSPAGLGYTF TGTGCCAGCAGCCCTGCAGGGCTTGGCTACACCTTC
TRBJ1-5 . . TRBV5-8 CASSHQTGGLRNQPQHF TGTGCCAGCAGCCACCAGACAGGCGGTCTGCGGAATCAGCCCCAGCATTTT
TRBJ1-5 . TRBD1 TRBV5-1 CASSLDRGPNQPQHF TGCGCCAGCAGCTTGGACAGGGGGCCTAATCAGCCCCAGCATTTT
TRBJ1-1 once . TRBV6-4 CASKATVGTEAFF TGTGCCAGCAAAGCTACAGTAGGCACTGAAGCTTTCTTT
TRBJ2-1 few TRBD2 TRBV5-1 CASSLEGGGAGYNEQFF TGCGCCAGCAGCTTGGAGGGCGGGGGGGCTGGCTACAATGAGCAGTTCTTC
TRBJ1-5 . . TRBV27 CASSLDFSQPQHF TGTGCCAGCAGTTTAGATTTCAGTCAGCCCCAGCATTTT
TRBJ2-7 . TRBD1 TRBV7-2 CASSQQGVAVEQYF TGTGCCAGCAGTCAACAGGGGGTAGCTGTCGAGCAGTACTTC
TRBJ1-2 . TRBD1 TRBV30 CAFGQASSYGYTF TGTGCTTTTGGACAGGCATCTTCCTATGGCTACACCTTC
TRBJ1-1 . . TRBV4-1 CASRAGIWTEAFF TGCGCCAGCAGAGCAGGGATATGGACTGAAGCTTTCTTT
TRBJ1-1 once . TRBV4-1 CASSPQRGVVTEAFF TGCGCCAGCAGCCCGCAACGGGGGGTGGTCACTGAAGCTTTCTTT
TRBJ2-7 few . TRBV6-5 CASSYGRNYEQYF TGTGCCAGCAGTTACGGCAGGAACTACGAGCAGTACTTC
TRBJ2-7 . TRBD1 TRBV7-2 CASSLSGGDEQYF TGTGCCAGCAGCTTATCAGGGGGCGACGAGCAGTACTTC
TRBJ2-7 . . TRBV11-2 CASSRQLATLSYEQYF TGTGCCAGCAGCCGACAACTAGCAACCCTTTCCTACGAGCAGTACTTC
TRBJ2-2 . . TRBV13 CASSRKGGADTGELFF TGTGCCAGCAGCAGAAAGGGGGGGGCCGACACCGGGGAGCTGTTTTTT
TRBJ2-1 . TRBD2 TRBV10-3 CAISESLVGRGGNEQFF TGTGCCATCAGTGAGTCGCTGGTGGGGCGGGGGGGGAATGAGCAGTTCTTC
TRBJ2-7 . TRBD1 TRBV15 CATSREDRASYEQYF TGTGCCACCAGCAGAGAGGACAGGGCGTCCTACGAGCAGTACTTC
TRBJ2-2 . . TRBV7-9 CASSVWTVNTGELFF TGTGCCAGCAGCGTATGGACTGTGAACACCGGGGAGCTGTTTTTT
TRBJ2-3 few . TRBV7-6 CASRKQGKDTQYF TGTGCCAGCAGGAAACAGGGAAAGGATACGCAGTATTTT
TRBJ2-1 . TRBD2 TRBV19 CASSISSASGEWNEQFF TGTGCCAGTAGTATCTCATCCGCTAGCGGGGAATGGAATGAGCAGTTCTTC
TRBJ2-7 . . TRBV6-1 CASSEGDISSYEQYF TGTGCCAGCAGTGAAGGTGATATTAGCTCCTACGAGCAGTACTTC
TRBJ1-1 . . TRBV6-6 CASSYSQGRVNTEAFF TGTGCCAGCAGTTACTCCCAGGGCCGGGTGAACACTGAAGCTTTCTTT
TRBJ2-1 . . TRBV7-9 CAITGYNEQFF TGTGCGATCACGGGGTACAATGAGCAGTTCTTC
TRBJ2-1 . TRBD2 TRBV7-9 CASSLGAGGYNEQFF TGTGCCAGCAGCTTAGGAGCGGGGGGATACAATGAGCAGTTCTTC
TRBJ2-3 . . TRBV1 CTSSPELAGEQTSTDTQYF TGCACCAGCAGCCCCGAACTAGCGGGGGAACAAACTAGCACAGATACGCAGTATTTT
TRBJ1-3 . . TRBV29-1 CSVETEYSGNTIYF TGCAGCGTTGAGACAGAATACTCTGGAAACACCATATATTTT
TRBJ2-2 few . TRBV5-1 CASSLSGNTGELFF TGCGCCAGCAGCTTATCAGGGAACACCGGGGAGCTGTTTTTT
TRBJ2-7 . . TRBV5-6 CASSPGHNFYEQYF TGTGCCAGCAGCCCGGGACACAACTTCTACGAGCAGTACTTC
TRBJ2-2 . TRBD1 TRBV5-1 CASSPRDRGTGELFF TGCGCCAGCAGCCCCCGGGACAGGGGCACCGGGGAGCTGTTTTTT
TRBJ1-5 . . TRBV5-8 CASSLAGGAGNQPQHF TGTGCCAGCAGCTTGGCCGGAGGGGCCGGCAATCAGCCCCAGCATTTT
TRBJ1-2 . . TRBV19 CASTRTRGNYGYTF TGTGCCAGTACCAGAACAAGGGGAAACTATGGCTACACCTTC
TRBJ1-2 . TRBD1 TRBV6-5 CASSYSGQDHNYGYTF TGTGCCAGCAGTTACTCCGGACAGGACCATAACTATGGCTACACCTTC
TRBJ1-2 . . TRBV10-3 CAIMIGEDYTF TGTGCCATTATGATCGGAGAGGACTACACCTTC
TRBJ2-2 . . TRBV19 CASTPANTGELFF TGTGCCAGTACCCCCGCGAACACCGGGGAGCTGTTTTTT
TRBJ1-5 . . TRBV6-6 CASSENSPHQPQHF TGTGCCAGCAGCGAAAACAGTCCCCATCAGCCCCAGCATTTT
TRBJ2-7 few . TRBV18 CASSPAAGSNEQYF TGTGCCAGCTCACCAGCAGCAGGTTCCAACGAGCAGTACTTC
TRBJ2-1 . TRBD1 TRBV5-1 CASSQGQGVYNEQFF TGCGCCAGCAGCCAGGGACAGGGGGTATACAATGAGCAGTTCTTC
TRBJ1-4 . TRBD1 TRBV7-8 CASSTRTGQNEKLFF TGTGCCAGCAGTACACGGACAGGACAGAATGAAAAACTGTTTTTT
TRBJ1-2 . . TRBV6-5 CASTPRPYYGYTF TGTGCCAGCACCCCTAGACCATACTATGGCTACACCTTC
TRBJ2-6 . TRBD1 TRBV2 CASTNRQGGANVLTF TGTGCCAGCACCAATCGACAGGGGGGGGCCAACGTCCTGACTTTC
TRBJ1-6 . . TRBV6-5 CASSYQVNSPLHF TGTGCCAGCAGTTATCAGGTGAATTCACCCCTCCACTTT
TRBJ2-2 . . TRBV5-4 CASSSNLRNTGELFF TGTGCCAGCAGTTCCAATCTGAGGAACACCGGGGAGCTGTTTTTT